The clone carrying this T cell receptor beta chain has a count of ten or more. Its antigen is not known. The data originate from a study of blood T cells in healthy people across ages. About the research overall: Roughly one uniquely barcoded beta molecule per two T cells was captured.

Study-wide results and limits: Because donor CMV status was unknown, expanded clonotype changes were possibly confounded. It was held that the diversity estimates obtained from one million T cells were underestimates.

The V gene end was trimmed by 6 bases and the J gene end by 7 bases; junction bases not matched to a gene: 4. The CDR3 consists of 13 residues. PCR was performed a second time for about 7 to 12 cycles using a sample-barcoded 5' primer and a J-beta primer mix. TCRdb re-called the 5' RACE reads through MiXCR, storing one row per CDR3 protein. The profile shows some 710,000 distinct CDR3 sequences, about 20% of them singletons. The chain has TRBV12-3 or TRBV12-4 and TRBJ1-4, with 8 bases lining up with TRBD1. Sample: blood. This clonotype originated in a man aged 70-80 years in good health. The CDR3 reads CASSPGGGEKLFF. The CDR3 bases are TGTGCCAGCAGCCCAGGGGGCGGTGAAAAACTGTTTTTT.